This paragraph reports one T cell receptor (beta chain). Antigen: not known. Germline V gene sequence: CDR1 LNHDA, CDR2 SQIVND (reference sequence). The V gene lost 4 bases and the J gene lost 5 bases, with 6 bases spanning the gap. The CDR3 totals 13 residues. The source of the sample is a study of OX40 agonist ivuxolimab in advanced cancers. At the level of the study: Prior anti-PD-1, anti-PD-L1 or anti-CTLA-4 therapy was allowed; roughly 40% had some. Study-level points and caveats: Partial responders receiving 0.1-3.0 mg/kg showed among the lowest clonal expansion.

The data were produced by immunoSEQ multiplex PCR, yet TCRdb's version contains in-frame clones alone and is incomplete. The sample has tens of thousands of clones; 80% to 90% are singletons. Sequencing was performed on CD4+ or CD8+ T cells sorted from blood, taken in a trial of the OX40 agonist ivuxolimab. The V and J genes are TRBV19 and TRBJ1-6; D call uncertain. The origin of this receptor is an adult with an advanced solid tumor such as melanoma, head and neck, liver or kidney cancer. The CDR3 nucleotides read TGTGCCAGTAGTACAACAAATAATTCACCCCTCCACTTT. It specifies CASSTTNNSPLHF.